The 23 T cell receptor beta chains listed next were all sequenced from one sample in a study of T-cell memory formation after mild COVID-19. TCRdb processed the 5' RACE reads anew with MiXCR; each CDR3 protein has one entry. Here the sample spans hundreds of thousands of distinct CDR3 sequences, over 15% being singletons. The specimen sequenced was PBMCs or a T cell subset sorted from them (not recorded which). Every receptor here comes from an adult woman who had mild COVID-19 (a few samples of this study predate the infection). Cell type and time point are not known.

This clonotype appeared once. The chain links TRBV9 to TRBJ2-5; TRBD1 matches at 7 bases. CDR3 length: 16 residues. The trim removed 4 bases at V and 4 bases at J, leaving 13 bases unmatched. Germline V CDR1 and CDR2: SGDLS, YYNGEE. CDR3 sequence reads: CASSSYRGGIGETQYF. The CDR3 coding sequence is TGTGCCAGCAGCTCCTACAGGGGTGGTATTGGAGAGACCCAGTACTTC.

This clonotype was observed a few times. J is TRBJ2-1 and V is TRBV29-1; D gene unclear. CDR3 length equals 11 residues. The V and J ends lost 4 bases and 6 bases respectively, with 7 bases between them. CDR1 is SQVTM, CDR2 ANQGSEA, per germline. CDR3 amino acids: CSVALTNEQFF. CDR3 DNA sequence: TGCAGCGTTGCACTCACCAATGAGCAGTTCTTC.

The chain has TRBV30 and TRBJ2-5; D is ambiguous. This CDR3 is built from 11 residues. Per the germline V gene, CDR1 is GTSNPN and CDR2 is SVGIG (reference sequence). Trimming removed 0 bases at V and 5 bases at J, with 4 bases between. The chain's CDR3 is CAWSVKETQYF. The CDR3 bases are TGTGCCTGGAGTGTTAAGGAGACCCAGTACTTC.

This chain connects TRBV12-3 or TRBV12-4 to TRBJ2-3; 12 bases agree with TRBD2. The CDR3 has 18 amino acids. The ends lost 6 bases at V and 2 bases at J; junction bases unmatched: 12. DNA for the CDR3: TGTGCCAGCAGCGTCGTAGGACTAGCGGGGACAAACACAGATACGCAGTATTTT. Translation gives CASSVVGLAGTNTDTQYF.

V gene TRBV14 combines with J gene TRBJ1-3, with 7 bases aligning to TRBD1. The germline V gene encodes CDR1 SGHDN and CDR2 FVKESK. V was clipped by 4 bases and J by 2 bases; unmatched bases: 8. The CDR3 sequence is 16 residues long. In nucleotides, the CDR3 is TGTGCCAGCAGCCGCAGAACAGGGGTGACTGGAAACACCATATATTTT. It specifies CASSRRTGVTGNTIYF.

This clonotype was observed a handful of times. The rearrangement links TRBV29-1 to TRBJ2-3, with 8 bases matching TRBD2. V trimming: 4 bases; J trimming: 2 bases; junction bases outside the gene matches: 5. This CDR3 comprises 14 residues. Germline V gene data show CDR1 as SQVTM and CDR2 as ANQGSEA. As DNA, the CDR3 is TGCAGCGTTGGAACTAGCGGTAACACAGATACGCAGTATTTT. Protein: CSVGTSGNTDTQYF.

In this sample, this clonotype turned up many times. This chain uses TRBV30 with TRBJ2-1, with unresolved D. Trimming shortened V by 5 bases and J by 4 bases, and 15 bases separated the two germline ends. The CDR3 runs to 14 residues. CDR1 is GTSNPN, CDR2 SVGIG, per germline (reference sequence). The CDR3 sequence is CAWGVNLDYNEQFF. The CDR3 DNA reads TGTGCCTGGGGCGTTAACCTGGATTACAATGAGCAGTTCTTC.

The J gene is TRBJ2-5, the V gene TRBV27; D unclear. The germline gives CDR1 MNHEY, CDR2 SMNVEV (reference sequence). Trimming took 5 bases from V and 4 from J, leaving 8 bases between them. The CDR3 totals 12 residues. CDR3 nucleotides: TGTGCCAGCAGTGTCCTCGGAGAGACCCAGTACTTC. The encoded protein is CASSVLGETQYF.

Notes on this clonotype: As the CDR3 is not closed by the conserved phenylalanine or tryptophan, this likely results from a read error. The DNA is left out, because the CDR3 cannot be placed on it with certainty; the CDR3 is given as TCRdb lists it. The chain uses TRBV12-3 or TRBV12-4 and TRBJ1-1; the table calls TRBD1, which could not be checked here. The length of the CDR3 is 11 amino acids, counting both ends. CDR3 residues: CASSPRTGTGL.

This clonotype was counted between two and nine times. V usage is TRBV27 and J usage is TRBJ1-6; unclear D gene. V was clipped by 7 bases and J by 1 base, with 2 bases between them. Germline values: CDR1 MNHEY, CDR2 SMNVEV (reference sequence). The CDR3 extends over 12 amino acids. CDR3 bases: TGTGCCAGCACTTCCTATAATTCACCCCTCCACTTT. Its protein product is CASTSYNSPLHF.

The chain is built from TRBV6-1 and TRBJ1-2; D might be TRBD1 (5 bases). Between the trimmed V and J ends, which lost 6 bases and 0 bases, there was a span of 14 bases. The CDR3 is 15 residues long. Per the germline V gene, CDR1 is MNHNS and CDR2 is SASEGT. In DNA, the CDR3 is TGTGCCAGCAGCCAGGGAGCGGTAGCTAACTATGGCTACACCTTC. Translation: CASSQGAVANYGYTF.

In its sample, this clonotype was seen a few times. V and J are TRBV6-5 and TRBJ1-5; 9 nucleotides align to TRBD1. The CDR3 is made up of 17 amino acids. The germline V gene encodes CDR1 MNHEY and CDR2 SVGAGI. V gave up 0 bases and J gave up 3 bases; unmatched junction bases: 6. The CDR3: CASSYSAGQGFNQPQHF. In DNA form, the CDR3 reads TGTGCCAGCAGTTACTCCGCGGGACAGGGCTTCAATCAGCCCCAGCATTTT.

The chain links TRBV29-1 to TRBJ2-3; unclear D gene. The germline gives CDR1 SQVTM, CDR2 ANQGSEA. This CDR3 comprises 12 residues. V was shortened by 1 base and J by 7 bases, with 9 bases between the two germline ends. DNA of the CDR3: TGCAGCGTTGAAGTCAGGCAGAATACGCAGTATTTT. Translation: CSVEVRQNTQYF.

This clonotype was picked up one time. In DNA, the CDR3 is TGCGCCAGCAGCGCGGGCGGTTCGAATGAAAAACTGTTTTTT. Its protein is CASSAGGSNEKLFF. The gene calls are TRBV5-1 and TRBJ1-4; D remains ambiguous. Germline-derived CDR1 and CDR2 are SGHRS and YFSETQ. CDR3 length: 14 residues. V lost 4 bases and J 5 bases, leaving 12 bases between the germline ends.

This clonotype was seen more than once but under ten times. The chain links TRBV7-2 to TRBJ1-2; no definite D call. The CDR3 totals 14 residues. The V end lost 1 base, the J end lost 0 bases, and 6 bases lay between the germline ends. The germline gives CDR1 SGHTA, CDR2 FQGNSA. This CDR3 is CASSLESSNYGYTF. In DNA, the CDR3 is TGTGCCAGCAGCTTAGAATCCTCTAACTATGGCTACACCTTC.

This rearrangement joins TRBV11-2 to TRBJ2-2; 7 positions agree with TRBD1. The length of the CDR3 is 13 residues. Per germline, CDR1 SGHAT and CDR2 FQNNGV. The junction had 3 bases not matched to a gene; V was cut back by 5 bases and J by 6 bases. The CDR3 bases are TGTGCCAGCAGCGTGAGGGGGCCCGGGGAGCTGTTTTTT. Protein product: CASSVRGPGELFF.

This clonotype was seen a handful of times. This chain joins TRBV7-3 and TRBJ1-1; D is unresolved. The germline CDR1 and CDR2 sequences are SGHTA and FQGTGA. This CDR3 contains 13 residues. V was shortened by 6 bases and J by 5 bases, with 13 bases between the two germline ends. CDR3 in amino acids: CASRAAGGTEAFF. The CDR3 nucleotides are TGTGCCAGCAGGGCCGCGGGCGGGACTGAAGCTTTCTTT.

The gene calls are TRBV20-1 and TRBJ1-1; D not resolved. The CDR3 loop spans 16 amino acids. The germline V gene encodes CDR1 DFQATT and CDR2 SNEGSKA (reference sequence). The germline V and J ends were trimmed by 0 bases and 4 bases, with 18 bases remaining between them. The CDR3 coding sequence is TGCAGTGCTAGAGAGCCAGTCCCTTCTACGTCCACTGAAGCTTTCTTT. Amino acid sequence: CSAREPVPSTSTEAFF.

This clonotype appeared a few times. The V and J genes are TRBV30 and TRBJ2-7, with 12 bases fitting TRBD2. The germline V gene has CDR1 GTSNPN and CDR2 SVGIG (reference sequence). Trimming removed 2 bases from V and 5 bases from J; junction bases left unmatched: 4. The CDR3 consists of 14 residues. The CDR3 bases are TGTGCCTGGAGTAGACTAGCGGGAGTAAACGAGCAGTACTTC. Translating it yields CAWSRLAGVNEQYF.

The V call is TRBV20-1, the J call TRBJ1-1; maybe TRBD1 (6 bases). Trimming left V 3 bases short and J 4 bases short, with 18 bases between. Germline lookup yields CDR1 DFQATT and CDR2 SNEGSKA (reference sequence). The CDR3 consists of 15 residues. In DNA form, the CDR3 reads TGCAGTGCTAGTTGGCTCTCTGGGGGGCGCACTGAAGCTTTCTTT. Its translation is CSASWLSGGRTEAFF.

The chain employs TRBV9 and TRBJ2-2, with D unclear. Between the trimmed V and J ends, which lost 0 bases and 7 bases, there was a span of 7 bases. This CDR3 has 13 residues. Germline CDR1 SGDLS, CDR2 YYNGEE. The CDR3 DNA follows: TGTGCCAGCAGCGTAGAAGATAACGGGGAGCTGTTTTTT. As protein: CASSVEDNGELFF.

The chain combines TRBV24-1 with TRBJ2-1; 9 bases are a match to TRBD2. The CDR3 spans 15 residues. From germline, CDR1 is KGHDR and CDR2 SFDVKD. V was pared by 6 bases and J by 6 bases, with 8 bases of the junction left unmatched. CDR3 DNA sequence: TGTGCCACCAGTAAGAGCGGGAGGAGAGGCAATGAGCAGTTCTTC. Amino acids: CATSKSGRRGNEQFF.

V usage is TRBV20-1 and J usage is TRBJ2-7; D uncertain. CDR1 is DFQATT and CDR2 is SNEGSKA in the germline V gene (reference sequence). V lost 7 bases, J lost 1 base, and 5 bases lay in between. The CDR3 has 10 amino acids. Here the CDR3 DNA reads TGCAGTGGCTTGTCCTACGAGCAGTACTTC. It translates to CSGLSYEQYF.